This section outlines one T cell receptor beta chain sequence together with its context. Its antigen is not identified. At one end, the junction sequence differs from germline, possibly due to a read error. CDR1 and CDR2 from the germline V gene are SNHLY and FYNNEI. CDR3 size: 13 residues. Measured with immunoSEQ multiplex PCR; TCRdb has only the in-frame clones, and not every one. The profile covers about 92,000 clones, with roughly 91% appearing a single time and less than 0.4% taken by the ten largest. This sample is part of a study of OX40 agonist ivuxolimab in advanced cancers. On the study more broadly: Prior therapy, whether anti-PD-1, anti-PD-L1 or anti-CTLA-4, was allowed, and less than 45% had some.

General study results and limits: Among the lowest levels of clonal expansion were found in partial responders at 0.1-3.0 mg/kg.

The rearrangement uses TRBV2 and TRBJ2-7; 12 bases match TRBD2. The source was CD4+ or CD8+ T cells sorted from blood, collected in a trial of the OX40 agonist ivuxolimab. The TCR comes from an adult with an advanced solid tumor such as melanoma, head and neck, liver or kidney cancer. CDR3 residues: CASSEELAGGIDF. In DNA, the CDR3 is TGTGCCAGCAGTGAAGAACTAGCGGGAGGTATAGACTTC.